Listed below are T cell receptor beta chains from one sample, sequenced in a study of blood T cell repertoires in COVID-19. Some clones are missing from TCRdb's copy, which holds only in-frame ones; the method was immunoSEQ multiplex PCR. The repertoire has about 70,000 clones, nearly 90% of them found once; the top ten carry about 1.3%. The specimen sequenced was peripheral blood. These receptors were taken from a man between 60 and 75 years old with acute or convalescent COVID-19. CDR3s include the opening cysteine and the closing phenylalanine or tryptophan. The D gene is left open where the match is weak. The size of a clone is reported for some rows only, either as once, few or many, or as a class for expanded clones.

j_call: TRBJ2-3
v_call: TRBV2
clone_size: few
d_call: TRBD2
cdr3_nt: TGTGCCAGCATTTCACCGGGACTAGCGGGGGCCTTCGGAGGGGATACGCAGTATTTT
cdr3_aa: CASISPGLAGAFGGDTQYF

j_call: TRBJ1-4
v_call: TRBV19
clone_size: -
d_call: TRBD1
cdr3_nt: TGTGCCAGTAGTACTACGACAGGGGGCGAAAAACTGTTTTTT
cdr3_aa: CASSTTTGGEKLFF

j_call: TRBJ1-1
v_call: TRBV5-6
clone_size: -
d_call: TRBD1
cdr3_nt: TGTGCCAGCAGCTTCTGGACAGGGATGAACACTGAAGCTTTCTTT
cdr3_aa: CASSFWTGMNTEAFF

j_call: TRBJ1-1
v_call: TRBV5-6
clone_size: -
d_call: TRBD1
cdr3_nt: TGTGCCAGCAGCCCGGATACCGGGACAGGGAACACTGAAGCTTTCTTT
cdr3_aa: CASSPDTGTGNTEAFF

j_call: TRBJ1-4
v_call: TRBV7-9
clone_size: once
d_call: -
cdr3_nt: TGTGCCAGCAGCTCTGCGGGGGGATTAGGCGAAAAACTGTTTTTT
cdr3_aa: CASSSAGGLGEKLFF

j_call: TRBJ2-1
v_call: TRBV19
clone_size: -
d_call: TRBD2
cdr3_nt: TGTGCCAGTAGTAAAAGCGGGGTTTTCTACAATGAGCAGTTCTTC
cdr3_aa: CASSKSGVFYNEQFF

j_call: TRBJ2-5
v_call: TRBV7-3
clone_size: -
d_call: TRBD2
cdr3_nt: TGTGCCAGCAGCCGTCGGGCGGGGGGGCCAGAGACCCAGTACTTC
cdr3_aa: CASSRRAGGPETQYF

j_call: TRBJ1-2
v_call: TRBV24-1
clone_size: -
d_call: TRBD1
cdr3_nt: TGTGCCACCAGTGCTGGGGGACAGTTTGAAGGCTACACCTTC
cdr3_aa: CATSAGGQFEGYTF

j_call: TRBJ2-3
v_call: TRBV18
clone_size: -
d_call: TRBD1
cdr3_nt: TGTGCCAGCTCACGGACAGGGATCCGCACAGATACGCAGTATTTT
cdr3_aa: CASSRTGIRTDTQYF

j_call: TRBJ1-3
v_call: TRBV7-8
clone_size: -
d_call: -
cdr3_nt: TGTGCCAGCAGCCCGTTTGGGCAGGGGCCGTCTGGAAACACCATATATTTT
cdr3_aa: CASSPFGQGPSGNTIYF

j_call: TRBJ2-3
v_call: TRBV27
clone_size: -
d_call: -
cdr3_nt: TGTGCCAGCAGCCTATCTAGCACAGATACGCAGTATTTT
cdr3_aa: CASSLSSTDTQYF

j_call: TRBJ1-1
v_call: TRBV9
clone_size: once
d_call: -
cdr3_nt: TGTGCCAGCAGCGTAACGGGGACTAACACTGAAGCTTTCTTT
cdr3_aa: CASSVTGTNTEAFF

j_call: TRBJ1-4
v_call: TRBV5-1
clone_size: -
d_call: -
cdr3_nt: TGCGCCAGCAGCTCGATCGGAGCAACTAATGAAAAACTGTTTTTT
cdr3_aa: CASSSIGATNEKLFF

j_call: TRBJ1-1
v_call: TRBV7-9
clone_size: -
d_call: -
cdr3_nt: TGTGCCAGCAGCTTAACAGGAGCATCTGTGGCTTTCTTT
cdr3_aa: CASSLTGASVAFF

j_call: TRBJ2-2
v_call: TRBV3-1/TRBV3-2
clone_size: -
d_call: -
cdr3_nt: TGTGCCAGCAGCCAAGTTCTCGTGGGGGGAAACACCGGGGAGCTGTTTTTT
cdr3_aa: CASSQVLVGGNTGELFF

j_call: TRBJ2-5
v_call: TRBV6-5
clone_size: -
d_call: TRBD2
cdr3_nt: TGTGCCAGCAGTTACTCACCTAGCGGGGGCCAAGAGACCCAGTACTTC
cdr3_aa: CASSYSPSGGQETQYF

j_call: TRBJ2-5
v_call: TRBV29-1
clone_size: -
d_call: TRBD1
cdr3_nt: TGCAGCACCTCAAGGGGGCGAGTGGAGACCCAGTACTTC
cdr3_aa: CSTSRGRVETQYF

j_call: TRBJ2-3
v_call: TRBV5-4
clone_size: -
d_call: TRBD2
cdr3_nt: TGTGCCAGCAGCCGCGGGGCTGCGGGGGGTGGCGCAGATACGCAGTATTTT
cdr3_aa: CASSRGAAGGGADTQYF

j_call: TRBJ2-5
v_call: TRBV5-6
clone_size: -
d_call: -
cdr3_nt: TGTGCCAGCAGCTTGGGGACAGCCCAAGAGACCCAGTACTTC
cdr3_aa: CASSLGTAQETQYF

j_call: TRBJ2-1
v_call: TRBV9
clone_size: once
d_call: TRBD2
cdr3_nt: TGTGCCAGCAGCTTGACTAGCGGGGGGCTCTACAATGAGCAGTTCTTC
cdr3_aa: CASSLTSGGLYNEQFF

j_call: TRBJ1-1
v_call: TRBV19
clone_size: -
d_call: TRBD1
cdr3_nt: TGTGCCAGTAGTACGCTCGTGGGACAGGGGGCCGGGAACACTGAAGCTTTCTTT
cdr3_aa: CASSTLVGQGAGNTEAFF

j_call: TRBJ2-7
v_call: TRBV2
clone_size: -
d_call: TRBD2
cdr3_nt: TGTGCCAGCAGGCGGCGGGCTAGCGGGGGGTCCGAGCAGTACTTC
cdr3_aa: CASRRRASGGSEQYF

j_call: TRBJ2-1
v_call: TRBV6-5
clone_size: -
d_call: -
cdr3_nt: TGTGCCAGTAGAGTCTCATCCTTGGATGAGCAGTTCTTC
cdr3_aa: CASRVSSLDEQFF

j_call: TRBJ1-5
v_call: TRBV20-1
clone_size: -
d_call: -
cdr3_nt: TGCAGTGCTAGTGACCAGGGAGGTAGCAATCAGCCCCAGCATTTT
cdr3_aa: CSASDQGGSNQPQHF

j_call: TRBJ1-1
v_call: TRBV19
clone_size: few
d_call: TRBD1
cdr3_nt: TGTGCCAGTAGTCTCCAGACAGGGCGAACTGAAGCTTTCTTT
cdr3_aa: CASSLQTGRTEAFF

j_call: TRBJ2-7
v_call: TRBV10-3
clone_size: once
d_call: TRBD1
cdr3_nt: TGTGCGGTGGCCAACAGGGGGGCATCCTACGAGCAGTACTTC
cdr3_aa: CAVANRGASYEQYF

j_call: TRBJ1-1
v_call: TRBV7-2
clone_size: -
d_call: -
cdr3_nt: TGTGCCAGCAGCTTAGTATTGGCCACTGAAGCTTTCTTT
cdr3_aa: CASSLVLATEAFF

j_call: TRBJ2-2
v_call: TRBV7-9
clone_size: -
d_call: -
cdr3_nt: TGTGCCAGCAGCTTAGGACGAGGGGGAAACACCGGGGAGCTGTTTTTT
cdr3_aa: CASSLGRGGNTGELFF

j_call: TRBJ1-2
v_call: TRBV18
clone_size: -
d_call: -
cdr3_nt: TGTGCCAGCTCAACTCAGGGCAACCCTTATGGCTACACCTTC
cdr3_aa: CASSTQGNPYGYTF

j_call: TRBJ1-2
v_call: TRBV19
clone_size: -
d_call: -
cdr3_nt: TGTGCCAGTAGTATTACAGTTTTAAACTATGGCTACACCTTC
cdr3_aa: CASSITVLNYGYTF

j_call: TRBJ1-4
v_call: TRBV5-1
clone_size: -
d_call: TRBD1
cdr3_nt: TGCGCCAGCAGCTTGATTTTGGGACAGGGGGAAAAACTGTTTTTT
cdr3_aa: CASSLILGQGEKLFF

j_call: TRBJ1-5
v_call: TRBV7-2
clone_size: -
d_call: -
cdr3_nt: TGTGCCAGCAGCTTAGAGGGGCGCAATCAGCCCCAGCATTTT
cdr3_aa: CASSLEGRNQPQHF

j_call: TRBJ1-1
v_call: TRBV28
clone_size: -
d_call: TRBD1
cdr3_nt: TGTGCCAGCAGTTTTTTACCGGGACAGGGGGAAACTGAAGCTTTCTTT
cdr3_aa: CASSFLPGQGETEAFF

j_call: TRBJ1-6
v_call: TRBV11-2
clone_size: few
d_call: -
cdr3_nt: TGTGCCAGCAGCTTAAGAATAGGGGTCGATTCACCCCTCCACTTT
cdr3_aa: CASSLRIGVDSPLHF

j_call: TRBJ1-2
v_call: TRBV29-1
clone_size: -
d_call: -
cdr3_nt: TGCAGCGCTGAAATTTGGACTGACTATGGCTACACCTTC
cdr3_aa: CSAEIWTDYGYTF

j_call: TRBJ1-2
v_call: TRBV25-1
clone_size: -
d_call: -
cdr3_nt: TGTGCCAGCAGTGAAGATACAGGGTTTTTCGGCTATGGCTACACCTTC
cdr3_aa: CASSEDTGFFGYGYTF

j_call: TRBJ2-7
v_call: TRBV5-1
clone_size: -
d_call: TRBD2
cdr3_nt: TGCGCCAGCAGCCGGGAGGGCAACTCCTACGAGCAGTACTTC
cdr3_aa: CASSREGNSYEQYF

j_call: TRBJ1-5
v_call: TRBV2
clone_size: -
d_call: TRBD1
cdr3_nt: TGTGCCAGCACCAGGACAGGGGGAGGCAATCAGCCCCAGCATTTT
cdr3_aa: CASTRTGGGNQPQHF

j_call: TRBJ1-4
v_call: TRBV15
clone_size: -
d_call: -
cdr3_nt: TGTGCCACCAGCAGAGATGGGGCAAGGGGTGAAAAACTGTTTTTT
cdr3_aa: CATSRDGARGEKLFF

j_call: TRBJ2-2
v_call: TRBV6-5
clone_size: once
d_call: -
cdr3_nt: TGTGCCAGCAGGGAGAGGGGGGGCACCGGGGAGCTGTTTTTT
cdr3_aa: CASRERGGTGELFF

j_call: TRBJ2-5
v_call: TRBV5-1
clone_size: once
d_call: TRBD2
cdr3_nt: TGCGCCAGCAGCCGGGGGAGGGAGTACCAAGAGACCCAGTACTTC
cdr3_aa: CASSRGREYQETQYF

j_call: TRBJ1-2
v_call: TRBV2
clone_size: few
d_call: -
cdr3_nt: TGTGCCAGCCATCAGATCTCTTTAGCCTACACCTTC
cdr3_aa: CASHQISLAYTF

j_call: TRBJ1-2
v_call: TRBV6-5
clone_size: -
d_call: -
cdr3_nt: TGTGCCAGCTCCCTATCGGGAGGGGGGGGTTGGAGCTACACCTTC
cdr3_aa: CASSLSGGGGWSYTF

j_call: TRBJ1-2
v_call: TRBV27
clone_size: -
d_call: TRBD1
cdr3_nt: TGTGCCAGCAGTGTCGACAGGGTAGGGTATGGCTACACCTTC
cdr3_aa: CASSVDRVGYGYTF

j_call: TRBJ1-1
v_call: TRBV5-1
clone_size: -
d_call: TRBD1
cdr3_nt: TGCGCCAGCAGCGTGGGACAGGGAGAAGCTTTCTTT
cdr3_aa: CASSVGQGEAFF

j_call: TRBJ1-2
v_call: TRBV11-2
clone_size: -
d_call: TRBD1
cdr3_nt: TGTGCCAGCAGCTTAAGGACAGGGGATTACTATGGCTACACCTTC
cdr3_aa: CASSLRTGDYYGYTF

j_call: TRBJ1-2
v_call: TRBV5-1
clone_size: -
d_call: TRBD1
cdr3_nt: TGCGCCAGCAGCTTGGCCAGACAGGGCGTTGGCTACACCTTC
cdr3_aa: CASSLARQGVGYTF

j_call: TRBJ1-1
v_call: TRBV27
clone_size: -
d_call: -
cdr3_nt: TGTGCCAGCAGTCCCGGGACGCCGGGAGGAAACACTGAAGCTTTCTTT
cdr3_aa: CASSPGTPGGNTEAFF

j_call: TRBJ1-4
v_call: TRBV10-3
clone_size: once
d_call: -
cdr3_nt: TGTGCCATCAAGGAGGGCCCAAATGAAAAACTGTTTTTT
cdr3_aa: CAIKEGPNEKLFF

j_call: TRBJ1-5
v_call: TRBV5-8
clone_size: -
d_call: -
cdr3_nt: TGTGCCAGCAGCCACGACAGCCTGAGAGATCAGCCCCAGCATTTT
cdr3_aa: CASSHDSLRDQPQHF

j_call: TRBJ1-2
v_call: TRBV5-1
clone_size: once
d_call: -
cdr3_nt: TGCGCCAGCAGCTGGACCCGACAGGATGGCTACACCTTC
cdr3_aa: CASSWTRQDGYTF

j_call: TRBJ1-5
v_call: TRBV19
clone_size: -
d_call: -
cdr3_nt: TGTGCCAGTAGGCCCACAGGGATAGGCAATCAGCCCCAGCATTTT
cdr3_aa: CASRPTGIGNQPQHF

j_call: TRBJ2-1
v_call: TRBV10-3
clone_size: -
d_call: TRBD2
cdr3_nt: TGTGCCATCAGTGCGGGGGGGCCAAATGAGCAGTTCTTC
cdr3_aa: CAISAGGPNEQFF

j_call: TRBJ1-2
v_call: TRBV10-3
clone_size: -
d_call: -
cdr3_nt: TGTGCCATCAGTGAGGATCAGGGGATCGGTGGCTACACCTTC
cdr3_aa: CAISEDQGIGGYTF